Below are 27 T cell receptor beta chains sequenced from a single sample in a study of tumor-infiltrating lymphocytes in oesophageal squamous cell carcinoma. Each CDR3 protein is one row after TCRdb ran MiXCR on the PCR reads. The repertoire holds approximately 10,000 distinct CDR3 sequences, with roughly half as singletons. The sequenced sample consisted of esophageal tumor tissue. Source of these receptors: a male donor with esophageal squamous cell carcinoma.

This clonotype was counted a single time. The J gene is TRBJ1-1, the V gene TRBV9; the D gene is possibly TRBD1 (6 bases). The end of the DNA fits TRBJ1-6 better, so the J call may be wrong. CDR3 size: 17 residues. Germline assignment: CDR1 SGDLS and CDR2 YYNGEE. CDR3 bases: TGTGCCAGCAGCCCGGGGGCCAGTTGGGGAAAAAATTCACCCCTCCACTTT. It yields the protein CASSPGASWGKNSPLHF.

This CDR3 is CASSLDSLREAFF. In nucleotides, the CDR3 is TGTGCCAGCAGCCTGGACAGTCTTCGTGAAGCTTTCTTT. This chain joins TRBV7-3 and TRBJ1-1; a possible D gene is TRBD1 (6 bases). The CDR3 contains 13 residues. CDR1 is SGHTA, CDR2 FQGTGA, per germline. V was clipped by 5 bases and J by 7 bases, with 14 bases between them.

At least ten counts were recorded for this clonotype. This chain uses TRBV19 with TRBJ2-3; D is ambiguous. Germline CDR1 LNHDA, CDR2 SQIVND (reference sequence). CDR3 length: 16 residues. V shed 4 bases and J shed 2 bases, with 16 bases lying between them. In nucleotides, the CDR3 is TGTGCCAGTAGTACAAGAAAGGGTCAGGCCACAGATACGCAGTATTTT. It is translated as CASSTRKGQATDTQYF.

The chain uses TRBV7-3 and TRBJ2-1; 8 bases are a match to TRBD1. The CDR3 sequence is 15 residues long. Germline CDR1 SGHTA, CDR2 FQGTGA. The V gene end was trimmed by 2 bases and the J gene end by 5 bases; junction bases not matched to a gene: 5. CDR3 residues: CASSLPGTGHNEQFF. CDR3 bases: TGTGCCAGCAGCTTACCCGGGACAGGTCACAATGAGCAGTTCTTC. The full variable domain, its missing parts supplied by reference TRBV7-3 and TRBJ2-1, is GAGVSQTPSNKVTEKGKYVELRCDPISGHTALYWYRQSLGQGPEFLIYFQGTGAADDSGLPNDRFFAVRPEGSVSTLKIQRTERGDSAVYLCASSLPGTGHNEQFFGPGTRLTVL.

The CDR3, as DNA: TGTGCCAGCAGTTTATGGGGACAGGGATCCGAGCAGTACTTC. It is translated as CASSLWGQGSEQYF. This chain links TRBV12-3 or TRBV12-4 with TRBJ2-7; 9 positions match TRBD1. The trim removed 2 bases at V and 6 bases at J, leaving 5 bases unmatched. The CDR3 length is 14 residues.

The chain joins TRBV6-2 or TRBV6-3 to TRBJ2-5, with 11 bases identical to TRBD1. Germline values: CDR1 MNHEY, CDR2 SVGEGT. V lost 6 bases and J lost 2; bases outside the gene matches: 5. The CDR3 consists of 15 residues. The CDR3 region is CASRWGTGGQETQYF. The CDR3 DNA follows: TGTGCCAGCAGATGGGGGACAGGGGGGCAAGAGACCCAGTACTTC.

In its sample, this clonotype was seen a few times. The chain uses TRBV28 and TRBJ2-5; D is uncertain. CDR3 length: 13 residues. Germline values: CDR1 MDHEN, CDR2 SYDVKM. V lost 7 bases to trimming and J lost 5 bases, with 14 bases between them. Written as DNA, the CDR3 is TGTGCCAGCAACAGCGTCTTATCGGAGACCCAGTACTTC. Translated: CASNSVLSETQYF.

This clonotype is deemed medium-sized (0.01 to 0.1%). The chain is built from TRBV12-3 or TRBV12-4 and TRBJ2-7, with D possibly TRBD2 on 6 matching bases. Between the trimmed V and J ends, which lost 6 bases and 9 bases, there was a span of 15 bases. The CDR3 has 12 residues. The CDR3 DNA sequence: TGTGCCAGCAGACTAACCGGGACTCGGCAGTACTTC. This sequence encodes CASRLTGTRQYF.

In its sample, this clonotype was seen many times. A much larger clone is a single base away; this may be a read error. The chain links TRBV7-2 to TRBJ2-1; 7 bases match TRBD1. The J call may be incorrect, as the DNA end agrees better with TRBJ2-7. The CDR3 sequence is 15 residues long. The germline V gene encodes CDR1 SGHTA and CDR2 FQGNSA. CDR3 region: CASSLGGQTYNEQYF. Written as DNA, the CDR3 is TGTGCCAGCAGCTTAGGGGGACAGACCTACAATGAGCAGTACTTC.

This chain links TRBV11-3 with TRBJ2-7; TRBD1 agrees at 9 bases. This CDR3 spans 16 amino acids. The germline gives CDR1 SGHNT, CDR2 YENEEA. V lost 5 bases and J lost 7; bases outside the gene matches: 15. This CDR3 is CASSPRQGQGYNEQYF. The CDR3 DNA reads TGTGCCAGCAGCCCGCGACAGGGACAGGGATACAATGAGCAGTACTTC.

In this sample, this clonotype turned up many times. The chain links TRBV7-9 to TRBJ1-2; D unresolved. The CDR3 loop spans 16 amino acids. Germline V gene data show CDR1 as SEHNR and CDR2 as FQNEAQ (reference sequence). Deletions cut 2 bases from V and 4 bases from J, with 17 bases between. The CDR3 nucleotides are TGTGCCAGCAGCTTATCCCATGTCCCTGGTTTCTATGGCTACACCTTC. It codes for CASSLSHVPGFYGYTF.

Remarks on this clonotype: The junction departs from germline at one end; a sequencing error may be responsible. The chain couples TRBV7-6 to TRBJ2-3; D possibly matches TRBD1 or TRBD2 (5 bases each). Germline assignment: CDR1 SGHVS and CDR2 FNYEAQ. The CDR3 runs 14 residues. Here the CDR3 DNA reads TGTGCTAGCAGCCCTAGCCCGTCGGGGCATACGCAGTATTTT. It is translated as CASSPSPSGHTQYF. Full variable domain (rest looked up from reference TRBV7-6 and TRBJ2-3): GAGVSQSPRYKVTKRGQDVALRCDPISGHVSLYWYRQALGQGPEFLTYFNYEAQQDKSGLPNDRFSAERPEGSISTLTIQRTEQRDSAMYRCASSPSPSGHTQYFGPGTRLTVL.

The chain combines TRBV7-2 with TRBJ1-3; D perhaps matches TRBD1 (6 bases). The CDR3 is made up of 16 amino acids. Trimming shortened V by 4 bases and J by 0 bases, and 13 bases separated the two germline ends. The germline V gene encodes CDR1 SGHTA and CDR2 FQGNSA. The CDR3 region is CASSYTGLSSGNTIYF. The CDR3 DNA sequence: TGTGCCAGCAGCTACACAGGGTTGAGCTCTGGAAACACCATATATTTT.

This clonotype has at least ten counts. The chain recombines TRBV7-9 with TRBJ1-4; TRBD1 agrees at 8 bases. V lost 3 bases to trimming and J lost 8 bases; unmatched junction nucleotides: 5. Germline V gives CDR1 SEHNR, CDR2 FQNEAQ (reference sequence). The CDR3 has 14 amino acids. DNA of the CDR3: TGTGCCAGCAGCTTTGGACAGGGAGGGGAAAAACTGTTTTTT. As protein: CASSFGQGGEKLFF.

This CDR3 is CASTPGQSYNEQFF. The CDR3 nucleotides read TGTGCCAGCACCCCGGGACAGTCCTACAATGAGCAGTTCTTC. The V call is TRBV7-2, the J call TRBJ2-1; 7 nucleotides agree with TRBD1. The CDR3 is 14 amino acids. V shed 7 bases and J 1 base; nucleotides not matched to a gene: 4. Looked up from germline, CDR1 is SGHTA and CDR2 is FQGNSA.

This clonotype was found a few times. The V call is TRBV7-3, the J call TRBJ2-5; the match to TRBD2 covers 7 bases. The end of the DNA aligns better with TRBJ2-1, so the J call may be wrong. The CDR3 sequence is 15 residues long. The germline gives CDR1 SGHTA, CDR2 FQGTGA. In DNA, the CDR3 is TGTGCCAGCAGGGTATCTAGCGGAGGCGCCCATGAGCAGTTCTTC. It specifies CASRVSSGGAHEQFF.

J is TRBJ2-5 and V is TRBV2; TRBD1 matches at 10 bases. The CDR3 spans 15 residues. Germline V gene sequence: CDR1 SNHLY, CDR2 FYNNEI. Trimming took 6 bases from V and 4 from J; bases not matched to a gene: 8. CDR3 bases: TGTGCCAGCAGGACTGGACAGGGGGGGGGAGAGACCCAGTACTTC. This sequence encodes CASRTGQGGGETQYF.

This clonotype was recorded a few times. The V call is TRBV6-2 or TRBV6-3, the J call TRBJ2-7, with D uncertain. The DNA end favors TRBJ1-2, so the J call may be wrong. The length of the CDR3 is 15 residues. The germline V gene has CDR1 MNHEY and CDR2 SVGEGT. This CDR3 is CASSSPTESNYGYTF. The CDR3 DNA follows: TGTGCCAGCAGTTCCCCCACGGAGTCAAACTATGGCTACACCTTC.

This sequence joins TRBV6-2 or TRBV6-3 and TRBJ1-5, with D perhaps TRBD1 (5 bases). The CDR3 is 14 residues long. Trimming pared 7 bases from V and 2 bases from J, leaving 12 bases between. The germline CDR1 and CDR2 sequences are MNHEY and SVGEGT. DNA for the CDR3: TGTGCCAGCACGGGAACAGGTGGCAATCAGCCCCAGCATTTT. This encodes CASTGTGGNQPQHF.

The gene calls are TRBV7-2 and TRBJ2-1, with TRBD1 identical over 9 bases. V was pared by 5 bases and J by 3 bases, with 5 bases of the junction left unmatched. There are 15 residues in the CDR3. Germline V lookup: CDR1 SGHTA, CDR2 FQGNSA. This CDR3 is CASSPKDRGYNEQFF. Here the CDR3 DNA reads TGTGCCAGCAGCCCGAAGGACAGGGGCTACAATGAGCAGTTCTTC. The complete variable domain, with remaining parts taken from reference TRBV7-2 and TRBJ2-1, reads GAGVSQSPSNKVTEKGKDVELRCDPISGHTALYWYRQSLGQGLEFLIYFQGNSAPDKSGLPSDRFSAERTGGSVSTLTIQRTQQEDSAVYLCASSPKDRGYNEQFFGPGTRLTVL.

Details on this clonotype: The conserved phenylalanine or tryptophan normally closing the CDR3 is absent here, so this likely arose from a read error. The limits of the CDR3 on the DNA are not certain, so only TCRdb's listed CDR3 is given. This CDR3 reads CAIEEGLARHEQFFGA. The chain is built from TRBV7-2 and TRBJ2-1; TRBD2, the D gene given by the table, was not confirmed from the DNA. Germline values: CDR1 SGHTA, CDR2 FQGNSA. The CDR3 is made up of 16 amino acids, end residues included.

The table lists this clonotype with a few counts. The gene calls are TRBV10-3 and TRBJ2-3; 12 nucleotides line up with TRBD1. Trimming at V came to 11 bases and at J to 3 bases, leaving 6 bases not matched to a gene. The CDR3 loop spans 14 amino acids. The germline CDR1 and CDR2 sequences are ENHRY and SYGVKD. As DNA, the CDR3 is TGTGCCGTTAGGGACAGGGGGCGTACAGATACGCAGTATTTT. Its protein is CAVRDRGRTDTQYF.

This clonotype appeared once. The chain is built from TRBV7-6 and TRBJ1-1; D is tentatively TRBD1 or TRBD2 (5 bases each). The J call may be wrong; the DNA end is better matched by TRBJ2-5. Germline CDR1 reads SGHVS; CDR2 reads FNYEAQ. The CDR3 covers 14 residues. This CDR3 is CASTEGRVGETQYF. CDR3 sequence (DNA): TGTGCCAGCACTGAGGGCAGGGTAGGAGAGACCCAGTACTTC.

The chain employs TRBV7-3 and TRBJ2-5; 15 bases align to TRBD2. This CDR3 spans 17 amino acids. Germline V CDR1 and CDR2: SGHTA, FQGTGA. The V gene end was trimmed by 0 bases and the J gene end by 5 bases; junction bases not matched to a gene: 4. This chain's CDR3 is CASSLTGGLAGGETQYF. In DNA form, the CDR3 reads TGTGCCAGCAGCTTAACGGGGGGACTAGCGGGAGGCGAGACCCAGTACTTC.

The CDR3 loop reads CASSLVAAGGDEQYF. The CDR3 DNA is TGTGCCAGCAGCTTAGTAGCTGCAGGAGGCGACGAGCAGTACTTC. This chain connects TRBV7-6 to TRBJ2-7; D might be TRBD2 (5 bases). The CDR3 sequence is 15 residues long. Trimming took 1 base from V and 5 from J, leaving 15 bases between them. CDR1 is SGHVS and CDR2 is FNYEAQ in the germline V gene.

The V and J genes are TRBV7-9 and TRBJ2-1; 7 nucleotides align to TRBD1. This CDR3 has 14 amino acids. V lost 2 bases, J lost 7 bases, and 5 bases stayed unmatched. CDR1 and CDR2 (germline): SEHNR, FQNEAQ (reference sequence). The CDR3 protein is CASSLTQGENEQFF. DNA of the CDR3: TGTGCCAGCAGCTTAACCCAGGGGGAAAATGAGCAGTTCTTC. The full variable domain, its missing parts supplied by reference TRBV7-9 and TRBJ2-1, is DTGVSQNPRHKITKRGQNVTFRCDPISEHNRLYWYRQTLGQGPEFLTYFQNEAQLEKSRLLSDRFSAERPKGSFSTLEIQRTEQGDSAMYLCASSLTQGENEQFFGPGTRLTVL.

As for this clonotype: Because the CDR3 is missing its conserved closing phenylalanine or tryptophan, this is likely a read error. The DNA is left out, because the CDR3 cannot be placed on it with certainty; the CDR3 is given as TCRdb lists it. The genes are TRBV20-1 and TRBJ2-6; whether TRBD1, the table's D call, matches the DNA was not checked. Germline V gene data show CDR1 as DFQATT and CDR2 as SNEGSKA (reference sequence). Inclusive of both ends, the CDR3 amounts to 13 amino acids. This CDR3 is CSASRGYEQYFGA.